These 32 T cell receptor beta chains came from one sample sequenced in a study of T cell clonality in common variable immunodeficiency. TCRdb keeps only in-frame clones here, not all; method: immunoSEQ multiplex PCR. The sample includes over 35,000 clones, none of them occurring once. The sequenced material came from peripheral blood mononuclear cells. These TCRs come from a person aged 18 to 75 in good health.

This clone was counted many times. The sequenced fragment ends 3 residues before the CDR3 boundary, so the rest is inferred from the germline J gene. The rearrangement links TRBV6-4 to TRBJ2-1; 11 positions match TRBD2. Trimming removed 8 bases from V and 9 bases from J; junction bases left unmatched: 12. Germline V lookup: CDR1 MRHNA, CDR2 SNTAGT. There are 15 residues in the CDR3. The sequenced CDR3 bases are TGTGCCAGCCGACCCATAGCGGGAGGGGCCCCTGAG. This codes for CASRPIAGGAPE. The full CDR3 reads CASRPIAGGAPEQFF.

This clone was counted ten times or more. It may be a read error: a sequence one base away is much more abundant. CDR3 residues: CASSAQGSGANVLFF. The CDR3 bases that were read are TGCGCCAGCAGCGCCCAGGGGTCCGGGGCCAACGTG. This chain uses TRBV5-1 with TRBJ2-2; perhaps TRBD1 as D (6 bases). The read ends 3 residues shy of where the CDR3 ends; the end is completed using the germline J gene. The length of the CDR3 is 15 residues. Germline lookup yields CDR1 SGHRS and CDR2 YFSETQ.

Ten or more counts support this clone. From the germline J gene comes the end of the CDR3, since the read stops 3 residues before it. The V and J genes are TRBV20-1 and TRBJ1-1; a possible D gene is TRBD1 (5 bases). V lost 7 bases to trimming and J lost 3 bases, with 18 bases between them. Germline CDR1 is DFQATT and CDR2 is SNEGSKA (reference sequence). The CDR3 has 14 residues. CDR3: CSVSRGSGDTEAFF. The sequenced part of the CDR3 DNA is TGCAGTGTGAGTCGGGGGAGCGGGGACACTGAA.

The table lists this clone with many counts. The read comes to an end 3 residues before the CDR3 does, leaving the germline J gene to fill in the end. This chain joins TRBV20-1 and TRBJ1-4, with a tentative D call TRBD1 (6 bases). The CDR3 totals 15 residues. CDR1 is DFQATT, CDR2 SNEGSKA, per germline (reference sequence). The V end was cut by 0 bases, the J end by 8 bases, with 16 bases between. The sequenced part of the CDR3 DNA is TGCAGTGCTAGAGATCTTGGCAGGGGAGGGGAAAAA. It codes for CSARDLGRGGEK. The whole CDR3 is CSARDLGRGGEKLFF.

This clone has ten or more counts. The CDR3 goes on 3 residues after the read ends, and that part is filled in from the germline J gene. This chain links TRBV28 with TRBJ2-1; possible D gene TRBD2, 6 bases. CDR1 and CDR2 from the germline V gene are MDHEN and SYDVKM. The CDR3 is 13 amino acids. V lost 5 bases and J 1 base, leaving 6 bases between the germline ends. The CDR3 loop is CASSLASYNEQFF. CDR3 DNA (partial): TGTGCCAGCAGTCTAGCGTCCTACAATGAG.

As to this clone: The read comes to an end 3 residues before the CDR3 does, leaving the germline J gene to fill in the end. The chain employs TRBV7-8 and TRBJ1-2; no clear D gene. There are 16 residues in the CDR3. Germline CDR1 and CDR2: SGHVS and FQNEAQ. CDR3 in amino acids: CASSASLAGKNNDYTF. The part of the CDR3 DNA that was read is TGTGCCAGCAGCGCCTCACTAGCGGGGAAAAACAATGAC.

This clone was found many times. The read ends 3 residues early relative to the CDR3; the germline J gene fills the gap. V and J are TRBV5-1 and TRBJ1-1; possible D gene TRBD1, 5 bases. Trimming stripped 0 bases from V and 5 bases from J, with 8 bases between. The CDR3 consists of 13 residues. Germline-derived CDR1 and CDR2 are SGHRS and YFSETQ. Partial CDR3 DNA: TGCGCCAGCAGCTTGGAAAGGGGAACTGAA. Its protein is CASSLERGTE. The CDR3 reads in full as CASSLERGTEAFF.

This clone was observed at least ten times. The read halts 3 residues ahead of the CDR3 end, with the missing end drawn from the germline J gene. The J gene is TRBJ2-7, the V gene TRBV30, with 7 bases aligning to TRBD1. Germline V gives CDR1 GTSNPN, CDR2 SVGIG (reference sequence). V lost 7 bases to trimming and J lost 4 bases; unmatched junction nucleotides: 10. The CDR3 is 13 residues long. The sequenced CDR3 bases are TGTGCCTTGAGAGGAACAGGGGATTACGAG. This translates into CALRGTGDYE. In full, the CDR3 is CALRGTGDYEQYF.

The table lists this clone with many counts. The read is 3 residues too short to cover the CDR3 end, so that end is filled in from the germline J gene. The chain joins TRBV5-4 to TRBJ2-1; D remains ambiguous. The CDR3 length is 14 residues. From germline, CDR1 is SGHNT and CDR2 YYREEE (reference sequence). Trimming removed 0 bases at V and 5 bases at J, with 9 bases between. Here the CDR3 reads CASSLDSDHNEQFF. CDR3 DNA (partial): TGTGCCAGCAGCTTGGATTCAGATCACAATGAG.

This clone was recorded many times. The read ends 3 residues early relative to the CDR3; the germline J gene fills the gap. This chain connects TRBV7-8 to TRBJ1-4, with unresolved D. This CDR3 contains 15 residues. Germline loops: CDR1 SGHVS, CDR2 FQNEAQ. V lost 6 bases and J lost 3, with 14 bases in between. The CDR3 DNA, read in part, is TGTGCCAGCAGAACGTCCGGACTCGCTAATGAAAAA. As protein: CASRTSGLANEK. The complete CDR3 sequence is CASRTSGLANEKLFF.

This clone occurred many times. The observed sequence ends 3 residues before the CDR3 terminus, with the missing tail filled in from the germline J gene. The chain is built from TRBV18 and TRBJ1-5; the D gene is possibly TRBD1 (6 bases). The germline V gene encodes CDR1 KGHSH and CDR2 LQKENI. The germline V and J ends were trimmed by 5 bases and 4 bases, with 12 bases remaining between them. The CDR3 consists of 14 residues. CDR3 DNA, as far as it was read: TGTGCCAGCTCAGAGGGGGAACGAAATCAGCCC. Translated, it gives CASSEGERNQP. The complete CDR3 reads CASSEGERNQPQHF.

At least ten counts were recorded for this clone. The read stops 3 residues short of the end of the CDR3; the missing end is completed from the germline J gene. The chain is built from TRBV30 and TRBJ2-7, with TRBD1 matching 9 bases. CDR1 and CDR2 (germline): GTSNPN, SVGIG (reference sequence). The CDR3 covers 13 residues. V lost 5 bases and J lost 5; bases outside the gene matches: 7. The DNA read from the CDR3 is TGTGCCTGGGGGACAGGGAGGTACGACGAG. Protein: CAWGTGRYDE. The entire CDR3 reads CAWGTGRYDEQYF. The full variable domain, rest sourced from reference TRBV30 and TRBJ2-7, is SQTIHQWPATLVQPVGSPLSLECTVEGTSNPNLYWYRQAAGRGLQLLFYSVGIGQISSEVPQNLSASRPQDRQFILSSKKLLLSDSGFYLCAWGTGRYDEQYFGPGTRLTVT.

This clone has ten or more counts. CDR3: CSARDISREAEAFF. The part of the CDR3 DNA that was read is TGCAGTGCTAGAGATATAAGCAGGGAAGCTGAA. The rearrangement joins TRBV20-1 to TRBJ1-1; TRBD1 might be the D (5 bases). The read halts 3 residues ahead of the CDR3 end, with the missing end drawn from the germline J gene. The CDR3 totals 14 residues. Germline CDR1 is DFQATT and CDR2 is SNEGSKA (reference sequence). V was cut by 0 bases and J by 6 bases, with 14 bases left in between.

The table lists this clone with many counts. The sequenced CDR3 bases are TGCGCCAGCAGCCCGTCGGGACAGGTGAACTATGGC. Residues: CASSPSGQVNYG. The complete CDR3 protein is CASSPSGQVNYGYTF. This rearrangement joins TRBV5-1 to TRBJ1-2; 8 bases line up with TRBD1. Sequencing ends 3 residues short of the CDR3 end; the germline J gene provides the rest. The length of the CDR3 is 15 residues. Looked up from germline, CDR1 is SGHRS and CDR2 is YFSETQ. The junction had 7 bases not matched to a gene; V was cut back by 4 bases and J by 2 bases.

This clone showed up just a few times. The CDR3 extends 3 residues past the end of the read, so its final part is completed from the germline J gene. This chain joins TRBV25-1 and TRBJ2-7, with D possibly being TRBD2 (6 bases). The CDR3 runs to 16 residues. CDR1 MGHDK and CDR2 SYGVNS come from the germline V gene. V dropped 5 bases and J dropped 1 base, with 18 bases sitting between them. The CDR3 reads CASSPRGAYLSYEQYF. The DNA read from the CDR3 is TGTGCCAGCAGTCCCCGCGGGGCATACCTATCCTACGAG.

In the case of this clone: Read coverage stops 3 residues before the CDR3 terminus; the germline J gene supplies the remainder. This sequence joins TRBV2 and TRBJ1-2; perhaps TRBD1 as D (5 bases). The CDR3 length is 16 residues. Germline V gene lookup returns CDR1 SNHLY and CDR2 FYNNEI. The chain's CDR3 is CASSEATGTSGPDYTF. CDR3 DNA (partial): TGTGCCAGCAGTGAAGCAACCGGGACTAGCGGTCCTGAC.

Details on this clone: The read terminates 3 residues ahead of where the CDR3 ends, so the germline J gene completes it. This chain connects TRBV30 to TRBJ1-2; D is possibly TRBD1 (5 bases). The germline CDR1 and CDR2 sequences are GTSNPN and SVGIG (reference sequence). The CDR3 consists of 14 residues. The part of the CDR3 DNA that was read is TGTGCCTGGAGTACCATGCAGGGCCCATACGAC. Its protein is CAWSTMQGPYD. The entire CDR3 is CAWSTMQGPYDYTF.

This clone appeared many times. The CDR3 end falls 3 residues outside the read, so it is completed with the germline J gene. This chain connects TRBV15 to TRBJ1-2; 9 bases match TRBD1. The trim removed 1 base at V and 2 bases at J, leaving 8 bases unmatched. The CDR3 loop spans 17 amino acids. The germline V gene has CDR1 LNHNV and CDR2 YYDKDF (reference sequence). The covered CDR3 bases are TGTGCCACCAGCAGAGGGGGGACAGGGAGTATAAACTATGGC. It yields the protein CATSRGGTGSINYG. The complete CDR3 protein is CATSRGGTGSINYGYTF.

This clone was observed many times. The CDR3 extends 3 residues past the end of the read, so its final part is completed from the germline J gene. V usage is TRBV12-3 or TRBV12-4 and J usage is TRBJ2-7; D is possibly TRBD1 (6 bases). CDR3 length: 13 residues. Trimming removed 5 bases from V and 2 bases from J, with 10 bases in between. This CDR3 reads CASSQDSAYEQYF. CDR3 bases read: TGTGCCAGCAGTCAGGACAGTGCCTACGAG.

Notes on this clone: The read terminates 3 residues ahead of where the CDR3 ends, so the germline J gene completes it. The gene calls are TRBV30 and TRBJ2-4, with 8 bases identical to TRBD2. The CDR3 loop spans 14 amino acids. CDR1 is GTSNPN, CDR2 SVGIG, per germline (reference sequence). CDR3 region: CAWRPLGGARGQYF. The covered CDR3 bases are TGTGCCTGGAGGCCCCTCGGGGGGGCTAGAGGT.

This clone was observed at least ten times. The read ends 3 residues early relative to the CDR3; the germline J gene fills the gap. The chain uses TRBV20-1 and TRBJ1-2, with a possible D match to TRBD1 (6 bases). V dropped 6 bases and J dropped 4 bases, with 15 bases sitting between them. The CDR3 has 13 amino acids. Per germline, CDR1 DFQATT and CDR2 SNEGSKA (reference sequence). The CDR3 sequence: CSAGSTGTYGYTF. The DNA read from the CDR3 is TGCAGTGCCGGTTCCACAGGGACCTATGGC.

This clone was observed at least ten times. The DNA ends 3 residues before the CDR3 does, and the rest of the CDR3 is filled in from the germline J gene. The gene calls are TRBV20-1 and TRBJ2-1, with 9 nucleotides matching TRBD1. Germline loops: CDR1 DFQATT, CDR2 SNEGSKA (reference sequence). The CDR3 is 16 residues long. With V trimmed by 2 bases and J by 3 bases, 8 bases remained unmatched. CDR3 DNA, as far as it was read: TGCAGTGCTAGAAAAACAGGGGGCGCGATCTACAATGAG. Translated: CSARKTGGAIYNE. The whole CDR3 protein is CSARKTGGAIYNEQFF.

The table lists this clone with many counts. The CDR3 goes on 3 residues after the read ends, and that part is filled in from the germline J gene. This specimen includes other DNA sequences encoding the same CDR3. The chain carries TRBV20-1 and TRBJ1-3; D remains unclear. CDR1 is DFQATT and CDR2 is SNEGSKA in the germline V gene (reference sequence). CDR3 length: 15 amino acids. Trimming removed 1 base from V and 1 base from J, with 11 bases in between. Incomplete CDR3 DNA: TGCAGTGCTAGAGGTCTAGGCGGGTCTGGAAACACC. Translating it yields CSARGLGGSGNT. The entire CDR3 protein reads CSARGLGGSGNTIYF.

The table lists this clone with many counts. The read gets to within 3 residues of the CDR3 end, and the germline J gene fills in the rest. The V gene is TRBV7-2, the J gene TRBJ2-3; no definite D call. CDR1 and CDR2 from the germline V gene are SGHTA and FQGNSA. This CDR3 has 12 residues. V lost 1 base, J lost 4 bases, and 3 bases lay in between. The DNA read from the CDR3 is TGTGCCAGCAGCTTAGAGGCAGATACG. It codes for CASSLEADT. The entire CDR3 sequence reads CASSLEADTQYF.

This clone was picked up many times. The CDR3 end falls 3 residues outside the read, so it is completed with the germline J gene. The chain links TRBV5-4 to TRBJ2-7; D is possibly TRBD2 (5 bases). Per the germline V gene, CDR1 is SGHNT and CDR2 is YYREEE (reference sequence). This CDR3 has 14 residues. V was pared by 4 bases and J by 2 bases, with 13 bases between. CDR3 DNA (partial): TGTGCCAGCAGCCTTGGACTGTCGGCCTACGAG. As protein: CASSLGLSAYE. The whole CDR3 reads CASSLGLSAYEQYF.

This clone has a count of ten or more. The read ends 3 residues before the CDR3 terminus; that terminus is restored from the germline J gene. The chain combines TRBV11-2 with TRBJ2-3; unclear D gene. The CDR3 loop spans 13 amino acids. Germline V gene sequence: CDR1 SGHAT, CDR2 FQNNGV. Trimming cost V 8 bases and J 2 bases, with 11 bases left between them. The CDR3 reads CASGLLLTDTQYF. The CDR3 DNA, read in part, is TGTGCCAGCGGTCTACTCCTCACAGATACG. The variable domain in full, with the rest retrieved from reference TRBV11-2 and TRBJ2-3, is EAGVAQSPRYKIIEKRQSVAFWCNPISGHATLYWYQQILGQGPKLLIQFQNNGVVDDSQLPKDRFSAERLKGVDSTLKIQPAKLEDSAVYLCASGLLLTDTQYFGPGTRLTVL.

The table lists this clone with many counts. The CDR3 is cut off 3 residues early in the read; its end comes from the germline J gene. The chain recombines TRBV28 with TRBJ2-5; no reliable D call. The germline CDR1 and CDR2 sequences are MDHEN and SYDVKM. The germline V and J ends were trimmed by 5 bases and 7 bases, with 20 bases remaining between them. The CDR3 totals 15 residues. The CDR3 bases that were read are TGTGCCAGCAGTCTCATTCAAGGTACAGAGGTGACC. Residues: CASSLIQGTEVT. The whole CDR3 protein is CASSLIQGTEVTQYF. The entire variable domain, with the rest obtained from reference TRBV28 and TRBJ2-5, is as follows: DVKVTQSSRYLVKRTGEKVFLECVQDMDHENMFWYRQDPGLGLRLIYFSYDVKMKEKGDIPEGYSVSREKKERFSLILESASTNQTSMYLCASSLIQGTEVTQYFGPGTRLLVL.

This clone has ten or more counts. The observed sequence ends 3 residues before the CDR3 terminus, with the missing tail filled in from the germline J gene. This rearrangement joins TRBV5-1 to TRBJ1-1, with D perhaps matching TRBD1 (6 bases). Germline CDR1 SGHRS, CDR2 YFSETQ. This CDR3 region has 14 residues. V lost 4 bases, J lost 7 bases, and 17 bases lay in between. This CDR3 reads CASSLQGLGHEAFF. The CDR3 bases that were read are TGCGCCAGCAGCCTACAGGGCTTAGGCCATGAA.

This clone was counted many times. The CDR3 end lies 3 residues beyond the end of the read and is filled in from the germline J gene. The rearrangement joins TRBV19 to TRBJ1-1; 8 nucleotides agree with TRBD1. Germline trimming cut 5 bases from V and 7 bases from J; bases unmatched to any gene: 12. Germline lookup yields CDR1 LNHDA and CDR2 SQIVND (reference sequence). CDR3 length: 15 residues. This chain's CDR3 is CASSSRGQVAIEAFF. The sequenced part of the CDR3 DNA is TGTGCCAGTAGTTCACGGGGACAGGTGGCGATTGAA.

This clone was detected ten times or more. The read stops 3 residues short of the end of the CDR3; the missing end is completed from the germline J gene. The rearrangement links TRBV30 to TRBJ1-3; TRBD1 agrees at 8 bases. This CDR3 contains 15 residues. With 3 bases clipped from V and 3 bases from J, the junction kept 7 bases outside the gene matches. The germline CDR1 and CDR2 sequences are GTSNPN and SVGIG (reference sequence). The CDR3: CAWRKGTGGGNTIYF. The part of the CDR3 DNA that was read is TGTGCCTGGAGGAAAGGGACAGGAGGTGGAAACACC.

This clone has a count of ten or more. Coverage ceases 3 residues before the CDR3 finishes, and the germline J gene fills in the end. This rearrangement joins TRBV30 to TRBJ1-5; possibly TRBD1 for D (6 bases). V was shortened by 4 bases and J by 2 bases, with 15 bases between the two germline ends. This CDR3 has 15 amino acids. The germline CDR1 and CDR2 sequences are GTSNPN and SVGIG (reference sequence). The CDR3: CAWTEAGVRNQPQHF. The sequenced CDR3 bases are TGTGCCTGGACCGAAGCAGGGGTGCGCAATCAGCCC.

This clone was seen at least ten times. The read ends 3 residues early relative to the CDR3; the germline J gene fills the gap. The chain combines TRBV14 with TRBJ1-6, with a tentative D call TRBD1 (6 bases). This CDR3 has 14 amino acids. V lost 0 bases and J lost 10, with 10 bases in between. The germline CDR1 and CDR2 sequences are SGHDN and FVKESK. The CDR3 loop is CASSQESGASPLHF. The covered CDR3 bases are TGTGCCAGCAGCCAAGAGTCAGGGGCCTCACCC.